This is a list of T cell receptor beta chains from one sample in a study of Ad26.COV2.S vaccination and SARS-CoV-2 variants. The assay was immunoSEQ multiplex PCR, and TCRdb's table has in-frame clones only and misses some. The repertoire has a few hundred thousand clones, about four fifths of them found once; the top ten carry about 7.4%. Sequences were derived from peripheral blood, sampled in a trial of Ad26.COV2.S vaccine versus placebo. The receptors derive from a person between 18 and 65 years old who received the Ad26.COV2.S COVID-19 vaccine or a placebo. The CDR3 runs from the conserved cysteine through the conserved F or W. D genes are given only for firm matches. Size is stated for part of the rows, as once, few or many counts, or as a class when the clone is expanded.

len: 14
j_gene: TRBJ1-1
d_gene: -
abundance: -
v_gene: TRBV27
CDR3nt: TGTGCCAGCAGCCTGACACCTATGAACACTGAAGCTTTCTTT
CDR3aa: CASSLTPMNTEAFF

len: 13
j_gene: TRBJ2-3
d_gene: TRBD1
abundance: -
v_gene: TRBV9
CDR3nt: TGTGCCAGCACCTCAGGGGGAGCCGATACGCAGTATTTT
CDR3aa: CASTSGGADTQYF

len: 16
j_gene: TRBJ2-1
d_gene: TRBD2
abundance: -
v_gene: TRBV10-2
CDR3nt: TGCGCCAGCAGTGACCCCAGCGGGAGGACTTACAATGAGCAGTTCTTC
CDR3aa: CASSDPSGRTYNEQFF

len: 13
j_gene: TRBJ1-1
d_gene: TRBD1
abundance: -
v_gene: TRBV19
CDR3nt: TGTGCCAGTAGTACAACCGGACAGGGGGTAGCTTTCTTT
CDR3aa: CASSTTGQGVAFF

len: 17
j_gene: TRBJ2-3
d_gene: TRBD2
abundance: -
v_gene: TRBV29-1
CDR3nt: TGCAGCGTTGACGGGACTACTCTTTCAACTAGCACAGATACGCAGTATTTT
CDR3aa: CSVDGTTLSTSTDTQYF

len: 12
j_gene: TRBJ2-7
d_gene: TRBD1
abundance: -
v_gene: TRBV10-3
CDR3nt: TGTGCCATCAGCGGACAGGGGAACGAGCAGTACTTC
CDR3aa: CAISGQGNEQYF

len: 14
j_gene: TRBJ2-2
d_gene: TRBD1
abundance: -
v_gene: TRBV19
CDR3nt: TGTGCCAGTCGGGACAGGGCGGACACCGGGGAGCTGTTTTTT
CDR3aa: CASRDRADTGELFF

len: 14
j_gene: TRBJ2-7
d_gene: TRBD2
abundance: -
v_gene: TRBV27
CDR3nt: TGTGCCAGCAGTATGACTAGCGGGGGCTACGAGCAGTACTTC
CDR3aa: CASSMTSGGYEQYF

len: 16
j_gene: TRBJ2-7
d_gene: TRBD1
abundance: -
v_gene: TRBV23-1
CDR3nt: TGCGCCAGCAGTCAATCGAAGGGGGGGACAGGGGGCGAGCAGTACTTC
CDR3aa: CASSQSKGGTGGEQYF

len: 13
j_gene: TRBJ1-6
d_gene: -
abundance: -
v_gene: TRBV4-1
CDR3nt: TGCGCCAGCAGCCAAGGAAGAAACTCACCCCTCCACTTT
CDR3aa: CASSQGRNSPLHF

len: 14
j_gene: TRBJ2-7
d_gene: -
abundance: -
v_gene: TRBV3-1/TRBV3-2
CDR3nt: TGTGCCAGCAGCCTCTTAGGCCGGGTGGACGAGCAGTACTTC
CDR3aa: CASSLLGRVDEQYF

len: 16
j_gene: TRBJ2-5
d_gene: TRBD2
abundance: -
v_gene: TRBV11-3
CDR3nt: TGTGCCAGCAGCTCGCCTAGCGGGAGGGCCGGGGAGACCCAGTACTTC
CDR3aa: CASSSPSGRAGETQYF

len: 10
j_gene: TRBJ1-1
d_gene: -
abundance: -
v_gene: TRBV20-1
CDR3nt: TGCAGTGTTGGGCCCCAGGAAGCTTTCTTT
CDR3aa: CSVGPQEAFF

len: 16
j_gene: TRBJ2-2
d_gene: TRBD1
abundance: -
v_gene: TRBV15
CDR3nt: TGTGCCACCAGCAGAGGGGGACAGCCGAACACCGGGGAGCTGTTTTTT
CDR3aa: CATSRGGQPNTGELFF

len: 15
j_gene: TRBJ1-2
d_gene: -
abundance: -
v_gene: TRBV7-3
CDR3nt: TGTGCCAGCAGCTTAGGGAAGGGAGTGGACTATGGCTACACCTTC
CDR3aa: CASSLGKGVDYGYTF

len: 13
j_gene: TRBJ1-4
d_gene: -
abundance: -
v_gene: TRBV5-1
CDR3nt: TGCGCCAGCAGATCCACCGGCGGGGAAAAACTGTTTTTT
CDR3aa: CASRSTGGEKLFF

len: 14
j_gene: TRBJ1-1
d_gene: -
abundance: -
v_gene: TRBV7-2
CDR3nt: TGTGCCAGCAGCCGTGGGGTGCGGAACACTGAAGCTTTCTTT
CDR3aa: CASSRGVRNTEAFF

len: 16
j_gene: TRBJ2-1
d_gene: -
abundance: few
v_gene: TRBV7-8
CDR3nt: TGTGCCAGCAGCCGAGGACGGGTTAGCTCCTACAATGAGCAGTTCTTC
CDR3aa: CASSRGRVSSYNEQFF

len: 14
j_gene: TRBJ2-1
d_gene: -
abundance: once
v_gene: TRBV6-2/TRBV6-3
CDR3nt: TGTGCCAGCAGTTACCCCACTGATTACAATGAGCAGTTCTTC
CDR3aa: CASSYPTDYNEQFF

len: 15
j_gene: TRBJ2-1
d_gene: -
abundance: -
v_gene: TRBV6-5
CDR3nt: TGTGCCAGCCGAACCCGGGCCCCCCACGGGGGTGAGCAGTTCTTC
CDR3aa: CASRTRAPHGGEQFF

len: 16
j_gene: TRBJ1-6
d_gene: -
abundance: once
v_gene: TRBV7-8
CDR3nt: TGTGCCAGCAGCTTACCGGCAGGGACTTATAATTCACCCCTCCACTTT
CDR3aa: CASSLPAGTYNSPLHF

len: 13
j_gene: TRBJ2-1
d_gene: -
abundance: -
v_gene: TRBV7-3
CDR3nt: TGTGCCAGCAGCTTAGGCAGGGACAATGAGCAGTTCTTC
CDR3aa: CASSLGRDNEQFF

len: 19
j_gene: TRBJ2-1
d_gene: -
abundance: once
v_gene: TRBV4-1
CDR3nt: TGCGCCAGCAGCCACCTCCGGGACCACCTTTTGGGCTCCTACAATGAGCAGTTCTTC
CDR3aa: CASSHLRDHLLGSYNEQFF

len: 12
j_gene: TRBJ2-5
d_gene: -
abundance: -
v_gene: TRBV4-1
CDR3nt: TGCGCCAGCAGCAACCCGCAGGAGACCCAGTACTTC
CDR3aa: CASSNPQETQYF

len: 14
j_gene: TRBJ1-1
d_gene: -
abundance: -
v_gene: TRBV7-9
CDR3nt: TGTGCCAGCAGCTTCATGAGTACGAGCACTGAAGCTTTCTTT
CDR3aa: CASSFMSTSTEAFF

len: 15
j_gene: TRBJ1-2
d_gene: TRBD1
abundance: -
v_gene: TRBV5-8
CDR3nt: TGTGCCAGCAGCCCGGAGAGGGGACAGAGCTATGGCTACACCTTC
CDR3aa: CASSPERGQSYGYTF

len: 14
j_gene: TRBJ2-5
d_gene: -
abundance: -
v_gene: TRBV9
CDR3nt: TGTGCCAGCAGCAGTCAGGGTCACTCAGAGACCCAGTACTTC
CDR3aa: CASSSQGHSETQYF

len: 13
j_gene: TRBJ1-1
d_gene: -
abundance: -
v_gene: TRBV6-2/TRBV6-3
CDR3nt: TGTGCCAGCAGCTATAACCCAGAGACTGAAGCTTTCTTT
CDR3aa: CASSYNPETEAFF

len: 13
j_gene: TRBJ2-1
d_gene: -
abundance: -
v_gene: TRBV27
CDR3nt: TGTGCCAGCAGTTTGGCAAGATACAATGAGCAGTTCTTC
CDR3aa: CASSLARYNEQFF

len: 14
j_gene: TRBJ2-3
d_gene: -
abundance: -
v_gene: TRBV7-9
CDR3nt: TGTGCCAGCAGCTTAGAGGGACTGTCAGATACGCAGTATTTT
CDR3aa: CASSLEGLSDTQYF

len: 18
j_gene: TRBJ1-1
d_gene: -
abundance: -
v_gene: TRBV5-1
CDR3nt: TGCGCCAGCAGCTTGGGGACCGGGACAACTAACAGGAACACTGAAGCTTTCTTT
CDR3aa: CASSLGTGTTNRNTEAFF

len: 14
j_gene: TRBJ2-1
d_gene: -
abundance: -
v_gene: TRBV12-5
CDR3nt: TGTGCTAGTCTCAGGGGGAGGGCCCCCAATGAGCAGTTCTTC
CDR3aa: CASLRGRAPNEQFF

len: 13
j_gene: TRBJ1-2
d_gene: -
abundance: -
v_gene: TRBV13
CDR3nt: TGTGCCAGCAGCTTAGAGGGAACTACGGGCTACACCTTC
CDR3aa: CASSLEGTTGYTF

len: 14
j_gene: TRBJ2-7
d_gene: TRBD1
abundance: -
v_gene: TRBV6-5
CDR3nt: TGTGCCAGCAGTTATCGAACAGGGGTATGGGAGCAGTACTTC
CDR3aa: CASSYRTGVWEQYF

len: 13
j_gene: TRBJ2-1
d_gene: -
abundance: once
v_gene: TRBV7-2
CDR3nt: TGTGCCAGCAGCTTGGACAGAAACAATGAGCAGTTCTTC
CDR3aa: CASSLDRNNEQFF

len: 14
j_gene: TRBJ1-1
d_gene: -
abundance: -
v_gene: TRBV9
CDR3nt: TGTGCCAGCAGCGGGCAGGGAGGCCTAACTGAAGCTTTCTTT
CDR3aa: CASSGQGGLTEAFF

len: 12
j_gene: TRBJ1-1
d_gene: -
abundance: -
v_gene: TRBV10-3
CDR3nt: TGTGCCACCCTCAAGGACTCAGAGGGAGCTTTCTTT
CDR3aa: CATLKDSEGAFF

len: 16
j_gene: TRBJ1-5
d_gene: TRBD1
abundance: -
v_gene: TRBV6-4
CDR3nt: TGTGCCAGCAGTGAAGCCGGGACAGTGGAGGATCAGCCCCAGCATTTT
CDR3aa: CASSEAGTVEDQPQHF

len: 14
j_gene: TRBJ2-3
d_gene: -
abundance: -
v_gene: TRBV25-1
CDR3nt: TGTGCCAGCAGTGTTCAGGGCTGGGCAGATACGCAGTATTTT
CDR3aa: CASSVQGWADTQYF

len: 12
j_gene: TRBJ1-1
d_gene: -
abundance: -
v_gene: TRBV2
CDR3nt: TGTGCCAGCAGTCGTATAGACACTGAAGCTTTCTTT
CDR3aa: CASSRIDTEAFF

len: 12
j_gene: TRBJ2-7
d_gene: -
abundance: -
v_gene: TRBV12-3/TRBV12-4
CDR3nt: TGTGCCAGCAGTTTAACCCTCTACGAGCAGTACTTC
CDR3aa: CASSLTLYEQYF

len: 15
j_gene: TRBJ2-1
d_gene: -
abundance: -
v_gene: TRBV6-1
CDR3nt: TGTGCCAGCAGTGAAACTAGGACCTCCTACAATGAGCAGTTCTTC
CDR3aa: CASSETRTSYNEQFF

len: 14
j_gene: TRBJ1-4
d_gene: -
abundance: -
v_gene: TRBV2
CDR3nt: TGTGCCAGCAAAAGTGGGCAGGGATATGAAAAACTGTTTTTT
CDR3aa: CASKSGQGYEKLFF

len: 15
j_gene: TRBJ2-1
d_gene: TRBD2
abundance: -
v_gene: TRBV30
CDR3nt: TGTGCCTGGAGTGTACGGACTAGCGGGTTCAATGAGCAGTTCTTC
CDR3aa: CAWSVRTSGFNEQFF

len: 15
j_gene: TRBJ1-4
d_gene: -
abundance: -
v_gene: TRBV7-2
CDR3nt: TGTGCCAGCAGCCCCGAGCCGCAGGATTATGAAAAACTGTTTTTT
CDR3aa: CASSPEPQDYEKLFF

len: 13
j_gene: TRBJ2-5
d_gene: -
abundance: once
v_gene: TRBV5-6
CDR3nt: TGTGCCAGCAGCCTCCGGTCTTCCTGGACCCAGTACTTC
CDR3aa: CASSLRSSWTQYF

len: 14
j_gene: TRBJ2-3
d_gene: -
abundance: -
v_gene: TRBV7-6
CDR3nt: TGTGCCAGCAGCTTAGGGACGGGAGCAGATACGCAGTATTTT
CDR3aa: CASSLGTGADTQYF

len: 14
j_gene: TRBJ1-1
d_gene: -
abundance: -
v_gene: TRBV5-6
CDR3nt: TGTGCCAGCAGCTTGCAGTTTCTGAACACTGAAGCTTTCTTT
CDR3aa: CASSLQFLNTEAFF

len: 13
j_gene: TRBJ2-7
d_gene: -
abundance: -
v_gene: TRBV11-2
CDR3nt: TGTGCCAGCAGCTTAGGAGGGAAGGACGAGCAGTACTTC
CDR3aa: CASSLGGKDEQYF

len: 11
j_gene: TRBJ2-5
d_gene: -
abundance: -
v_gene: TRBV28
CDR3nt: TGTGCCAGCAGTTTACGGGGTCGGCAATACTTC
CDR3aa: CASSLRGRQYF